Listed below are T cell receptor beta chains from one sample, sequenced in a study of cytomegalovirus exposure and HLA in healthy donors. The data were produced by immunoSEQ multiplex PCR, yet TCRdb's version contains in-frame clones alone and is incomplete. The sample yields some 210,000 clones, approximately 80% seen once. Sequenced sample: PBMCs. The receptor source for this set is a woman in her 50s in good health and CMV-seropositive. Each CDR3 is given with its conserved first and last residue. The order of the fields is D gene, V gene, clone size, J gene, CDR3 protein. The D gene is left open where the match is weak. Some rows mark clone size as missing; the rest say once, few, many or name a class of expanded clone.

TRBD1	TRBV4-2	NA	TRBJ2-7	CASSHQGAYEQYF
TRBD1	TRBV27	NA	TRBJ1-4	CASSFRQGEKLFF
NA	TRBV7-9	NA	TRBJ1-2	CASSLLGAAPGYTF
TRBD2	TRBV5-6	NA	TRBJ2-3	CASSQTSGGAVDTQYF
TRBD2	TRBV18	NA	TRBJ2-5	CASSPSRTSDKVTQYF
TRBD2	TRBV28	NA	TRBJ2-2	CASSLQRGSGELFF
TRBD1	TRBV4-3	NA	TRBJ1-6	CASSQDGGQSPLHF
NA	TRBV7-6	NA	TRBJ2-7	CASSLVAGDEQYF
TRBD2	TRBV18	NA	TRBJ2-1	CASSLSGGVYNEQFF
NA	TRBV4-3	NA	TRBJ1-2	CASSQDNSLNYGYTF
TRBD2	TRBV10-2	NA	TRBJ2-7	CASSDPPGLTPSSYEQYF
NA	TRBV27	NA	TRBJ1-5	CASSLGPYQPQHF
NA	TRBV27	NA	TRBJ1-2	CASSLSPPTASNYGYTF
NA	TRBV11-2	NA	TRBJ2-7	CASSPRQASYEQYF
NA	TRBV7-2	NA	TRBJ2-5	CASSLYTVETQYF
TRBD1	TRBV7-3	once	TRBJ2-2	CASSFTRDSANTGELFF
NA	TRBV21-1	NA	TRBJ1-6	CASRRDSNSPLHF
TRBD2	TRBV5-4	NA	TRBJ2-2	CASSLADASGENTGELFF
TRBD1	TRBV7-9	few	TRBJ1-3	CASSSSGTGWSGNTIYF
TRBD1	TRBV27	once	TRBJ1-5	CASSLGTVNQPQHF
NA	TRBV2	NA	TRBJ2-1	CASSEGWGLKYNEQFF
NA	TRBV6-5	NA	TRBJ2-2	CASRRQARQGRELFF
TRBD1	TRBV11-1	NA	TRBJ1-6	CASRQTGTANSPLHF